These T cell receptor beta chains were read from a single sample in a study of blood T cells in healthy people across ages. TCRdb passed the 5' RACE reads through MiXCR, listing each CDR3 protein once. The sample comprises hundreds of thousands of distinct CDR3 sequences, approximately 53% of which are singletons, and more than 25% rests with the top ten. Sequenced input: blood. The receptors derive from a man aged 40-50 years in good health. The CDR3 runs from the conserved cysteine through the conserved F or W. Each record gives: V gene, clone size, CDR3 length, D gene, J gene, CDR3 protein, CDR3 DNA. The D gene is left open where the match is weak. Some rows mark clone size as missing; the rest say once, few, many or name a class of expanded clone.

>TRBV5-1|once|16|TRBD2|TRBJ2-1
CASSPGTSGGYNEQFF
TGCGCCAGCAGCCCCGGGACTAGCGGGGGATACAATGAGCAGTTCTTC
>TRBV29-1|-|15|-|TRBJ1-2
CSVVKPRSRAYGYTF
TGCAGCGTAGTGAAACCCCGCTCCAGGGCCTATGGCTACACCTTC
>TRBV28|-|14|-|TRBJ1-2
CASSPPPNTSGYTF
TGTGCCAGCAGTCCGCCCCCTAACACCTCTGGCTACACCTTC
>TRBV5-1|-|14|-|TRBJ1-5
CASSFGTPNQPQHF
TGCGCCAGCAGCTTCGGGACACCCAATCAGCCCCAGCATTTT
>TRBV29-1|few|12|TRBD1|TRBJ2-5
CSVRDRGETQYF
TGCAGCGTTCGGGACAGGGGAGAGACCCAGTACTTC
>TRBV6-5|-|15|TRBD1|TRBJ1-1
CASGNRGWVHTEAFF
TGTGCCAGCGGCAACAGGGGGTGGGTGCACACTGAAGCTTTCTTT
>TRBV5-1|-|13|-|TRBJ1-4
CASSLRQDEKLFF
TGCGCCAGCAGCTTGCGTCAGGATGAAAAACTGTTTTTT
>TRBV3-1|-|16|-|TRBJ2-1
CASSQERQGLDNEQFF
TGTGCCAGCAGCCAAGAACGACAGGGACTGGACAATGAGCAGTTCTTC
>TRBV20-1|few|10|-|TRBJ2-3
CSAQKKAQYF
TGCAGTGCCCAAAAGAAAGCGCAGTATTTT
>TRBV7-9|few|18|TRBD2|TRBJ2-3
CASSLSFSKRGSTDTQYF
TGTGCCAGCAGCTTATCTTTCTCCAAGCGGGGCTCCACAGATACGCAGTATTTT
>TRBV9|-|13|-|TRBJ1-1
CASSAHSEDWAFF
TGTGCCAGCAGCGCGCACTCTGAGGATTGGGCTTTCTTT
>TRBV12-5|-|13|-|TRBJ1-2
CASGFGPNYGYTF
TGTGCTAGTGGTTTTGGCCCGAACTATGGCTACACCTTC
>TRBV20-1|-|16|TRBD2|TRBJ2-3
CSAGVLGTSATDTQYF
TGCAGTGCTGGGGTCTTAGGGACTAGTGCGACAGATACGCAGTATTTT
>TRBV6-5|few|14|-|TRBJ2-7
CASSLHGDSYEQYF
TGTGCCAGCAGCCTCCACGGGGACTCCTACGAGCAGTACTTC
>TRBV7-2|many|14|-|TRBJ2-6
CASSLDSGANVLTF
TGTGCCAGCAGCTTAGACTCTGGGGCCAACGTCCTGACTTTC
>TRBV12-3/TRBV12-4|-|17|TRBD1|TRBJ2-7
CASSLGRTGTSSYEQYF
TGTGCCAGCAGTTTAGGCAGGACAGGGACCAGCTCCTACGAGCAGTACTTC
>TRBV4-1|few|15|-|TRBJ2-7
CASSLDTLEDYEQYF
TGCGCCAGCAGTCTAGACACCCTGGAGGACTACGAGCAGTACTTC
>TRBV7-2|-|13|-|TRBJ2-5
CANSPLGQETQYF
TGTGCCAACAGCCCCCTGGGACAAGAGACCCAGTACTTC
>TRBV6-5|few|15|-|TRBJ2-6
CASSPPDRRANVLTF
TGTGCCAGCAGCCCCCCCGACAGGAGGGCCAACGTCCTGACTTTC
>TRBV6-5|-|13|-|TRBJ2-7
CASSYSRWGEQYF
TGTGCCAGCAGTTACTCTAGGTGGGGCGAGCAGTACTTC
>TRBV5-1|-|15|-|TRBJ1-1
CASSPAGLMNTEAFF
TGCGCCAGCAGCCCCGCGGGGTTAATGAACACTGAAGCTTTCTTT
>TRBV29-1|-|11|-|TRBJ2-6
CSVVGANVPTF
TGCAGCGTTGTAGGGGCCAACGTCCCGACTTTC
>TRBV12-3/TRBV12-4|few|12|-|TRBJ2-2
CASSPGTGELFF
TGTGCCAGCAGCCCGGGAACCGGGGAGCTGTTTTTT
>TRBV28|-|14|TRBD1|TRBJ2-5
CASSPDRGYQTQYF
TGTGCCAGTAGCCCCGACAGGGGGTATCAGACCCAGTACTTC
>TRBV27|few|13|-|TRBJ2-7
CASSFQSSYEQYF
TGTGCCAGCAGTTTCCAGAGCTCCTACGAGCAGTACTTC